This T cell receptor (beta chain) was profiled in a study of Ad26.COV2.S vaccination and SARS-CoV-2 variants. About the research overall: Enrolled in COV1001, the donor was in the Ad26.COV2.S trial arm, which received the vaccine. Ad26.COV2.S given intramuscularly, once or twice 56 days apart.

The germline gives CDR1 SGHAT, CDR2 FQNNGV. V trimming: 4 bases; J trimming: 6 bases; junction bases outside the gene matches: 10. The CDR3 is made up of 15 amino acids. The treatment here: roughly 19 received Ad26.COV2.S at low or high dose, single or two shots; roughly five received placebo; per-sample allocation not given. Sampling was performed 63 days after the first vaccine or placebo injection. Cohort 1b enrolled adults aged 18-55 years in Boston. Study-level findings and limits: Reported findings describe substantial breadth in spike-specific CD8+ and CD4+ T cell responses following vaccination.

The table came from immunoSEQ multiplex PCR; TCRdb's copy has only in-frame clones and leaves some out. This sample has hundreds of thousands of clones, with around 87% found just once. A note on this clone: Its antigen is still unknown.

This chain links TRBV11-2 with TRBJ2-7, with 9 bases aligning to TRBD1. The specimen comprised peripheral blood, sampled in a trial of Ad26.COV2.S vaccine versus placebo. The sequence was collected from a person between 18 and 65 years old who received the Ad26.COV2.S COVID-19 vaccine or a placebo. CDR3 loop: CASSSSRQGGREQYF. CDR3 DNA sequence: TGTGCCAGCAGCTCGTCAAGACAGGGGGGGCGCGAGCAGTACTTC.